In terms of frequency, the clone carrying this TCR beta chain is medium-sized. Its antigen is undetermined. This entry comes from a study of T cell clusters in autoimmune cytopenias. Study-wide points: A dominant lymphoma-associated repertoire apparently masked the cluster-lack signature in secondary cytopenia versus chronic lymphocytic leukemia.

Germline V gives CDR1 MNHEY, CDR2 SVGAGI. The CDR3 runs 15 residues. TRB rearrangements were amplified by touch-down multiplex PCR with mixed TRB-A/B primers. TCRdb reprocessed the multiplex PCR reads, with one entry per CDR3 protein and no DNA. The data show 5,000 or so distinct CDR3 sequences, and the top ten clones hold about 2.7%. Approximately 36,000 genome equivalents of blood DNA were amplified for TRB. The data also belong to a second study, concerning T cell repertoires in aging, cancer and after chemotherapy. That work states: The repertoire data cannot show anything about immunological memory following chemotherapy.

Sequencing was performed on peripheral blood. The clonotype comes from a human donor in good health. The rearrangement uses TRBV6-5 and TRBJ2-7; TCRdb indicates TRBD1, and absent DNA this call remains unverified. CDR3: CASSPTGQGAYEQYF.